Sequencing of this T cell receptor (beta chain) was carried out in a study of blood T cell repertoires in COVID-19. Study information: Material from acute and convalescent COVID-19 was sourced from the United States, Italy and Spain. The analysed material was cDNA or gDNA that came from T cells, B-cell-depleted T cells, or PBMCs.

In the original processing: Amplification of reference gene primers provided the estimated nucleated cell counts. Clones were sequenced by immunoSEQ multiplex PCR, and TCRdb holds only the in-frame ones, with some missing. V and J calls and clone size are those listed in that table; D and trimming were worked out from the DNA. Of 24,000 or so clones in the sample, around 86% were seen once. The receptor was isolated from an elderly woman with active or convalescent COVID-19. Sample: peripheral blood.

CDR3 region: CASSDSRYGYTF. The CDR3 nucleotides are TGTGCCAGCTCGGACAGCCGCTATGGCTACACCTTC. The chain carries TRBV28 and TRBJ1-2; perhaps TRBD1 as D (6 bases). V lost 8 bases and J lost 4, with 11 bases in between. Germline values: CDR1 MDHEN, CDR2 SYDVKM. The CDR3 runs to 12 residues.